The 3 T cell receptor beta chains reported below all come from one sample, sequenced in a study of blood T cells in healthy people across ages. Then a second PCR, running roughly 6 to 12 cycles, was carried out with a sample-barcoded 5' primer and a J-beta primer mix. Each CDR3 protein gets one entry after TCRdb re-called the 5' RACE reads with MiXCR. Here the sample spans 1,100,000 or so distinct CDR3 sequences, less than 50% being singletons. Sequenced: blood. The receptor source for this set is a woman aged 55-69 years in good health.

The chain couples TRBV7-2 to TRBJ1-6, with D perhaps matching TRBD1 (5 bases). Between the trimmed V and J ends, which lost 5 bases and 9 bases, there was a span of 17 bases. CDR3 length equals 15 residues. Germline lookup yields CDR1 SGHTA and CDR2 FQGNSA. The CDR3, as DNA: TGTGCCAGCAGCCCGGGGCTGGGTTCGAGTTCACCCCTCCACTTT. Protein product: CASSPGLGSSSPLHF. The variable domain in full, completed from reference TRBV7-2 and TRBJ1-6, reads GAGVSQSPSNKVTEKGKDVELRCDPISGHTALYWYRQSLGQGLEFLIYFQGNSAPDKSGLPSDRFSAERTGGSVSTLTIQRTQQEDSAVYLCASSPGLGSSSPLHFGNGTRLTVT.

In DNA form, the CDR3 reads TGTGCCACGGGGGGCGGGACAAACTACAATGAGCAGTTCTTC. Its translation: CATGGGTNYNEQFF. The gene calls are TRBV12-3 or TRBV12-4 and TRBJ2-1; D may be TRBD2 (7 bases). This CDR3 is 14 amino acids long. Trimming pared 10 bases from V and 3 bases from J, leaving 16 bases between.

The sample holds a few counts of this clonotype. This chain links TRBV29-1 with TRBJ2-1, with unresolved D. V lost 4 bases, J lost 4 bases, and 5 bases lay in between. The CDR3 loop spans 11 amino acids. Per germline, CDR1 SQVTM and CDR2 ANQGSEA. The CDR3 sequence is CSVGRYNEQFF. The CDR3 DNA is TGCAGCGTTGGCCGGTACAATGAGCAGTTCTTC.